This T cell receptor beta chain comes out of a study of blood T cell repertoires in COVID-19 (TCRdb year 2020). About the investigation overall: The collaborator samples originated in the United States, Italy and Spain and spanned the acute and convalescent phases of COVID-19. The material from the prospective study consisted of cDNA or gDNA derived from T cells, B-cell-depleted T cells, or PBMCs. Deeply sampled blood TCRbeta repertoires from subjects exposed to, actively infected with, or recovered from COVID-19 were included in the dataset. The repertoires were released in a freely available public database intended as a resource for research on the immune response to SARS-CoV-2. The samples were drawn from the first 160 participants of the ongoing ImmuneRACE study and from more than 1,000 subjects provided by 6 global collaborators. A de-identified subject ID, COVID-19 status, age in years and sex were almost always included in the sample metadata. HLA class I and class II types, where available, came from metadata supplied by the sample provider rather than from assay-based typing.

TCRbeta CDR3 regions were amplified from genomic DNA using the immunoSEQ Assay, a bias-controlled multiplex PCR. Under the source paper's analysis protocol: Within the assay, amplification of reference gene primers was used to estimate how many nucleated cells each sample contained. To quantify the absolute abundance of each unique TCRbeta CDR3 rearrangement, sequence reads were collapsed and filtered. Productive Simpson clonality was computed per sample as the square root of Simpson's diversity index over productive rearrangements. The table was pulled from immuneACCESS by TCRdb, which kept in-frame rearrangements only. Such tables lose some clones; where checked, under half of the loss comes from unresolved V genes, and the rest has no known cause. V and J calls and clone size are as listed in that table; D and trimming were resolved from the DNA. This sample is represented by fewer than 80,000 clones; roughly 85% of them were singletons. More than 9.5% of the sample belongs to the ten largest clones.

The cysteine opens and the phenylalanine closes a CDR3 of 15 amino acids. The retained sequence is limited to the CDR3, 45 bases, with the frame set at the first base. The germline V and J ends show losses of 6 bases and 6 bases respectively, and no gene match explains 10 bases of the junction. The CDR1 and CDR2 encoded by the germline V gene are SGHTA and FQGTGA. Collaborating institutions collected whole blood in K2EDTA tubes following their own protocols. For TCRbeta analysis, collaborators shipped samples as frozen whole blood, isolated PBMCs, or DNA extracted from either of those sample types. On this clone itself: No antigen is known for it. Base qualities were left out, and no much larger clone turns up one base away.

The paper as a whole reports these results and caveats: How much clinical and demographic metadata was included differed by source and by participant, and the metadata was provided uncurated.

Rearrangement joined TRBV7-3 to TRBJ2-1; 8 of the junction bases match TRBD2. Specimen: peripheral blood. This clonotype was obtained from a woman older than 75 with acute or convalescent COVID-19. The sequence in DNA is TGTGCCAGCAGACCAAATCGGGCGGGGGGCAATGAGCAGTTCTTC. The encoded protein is CASRPNRAGGNEQFF.